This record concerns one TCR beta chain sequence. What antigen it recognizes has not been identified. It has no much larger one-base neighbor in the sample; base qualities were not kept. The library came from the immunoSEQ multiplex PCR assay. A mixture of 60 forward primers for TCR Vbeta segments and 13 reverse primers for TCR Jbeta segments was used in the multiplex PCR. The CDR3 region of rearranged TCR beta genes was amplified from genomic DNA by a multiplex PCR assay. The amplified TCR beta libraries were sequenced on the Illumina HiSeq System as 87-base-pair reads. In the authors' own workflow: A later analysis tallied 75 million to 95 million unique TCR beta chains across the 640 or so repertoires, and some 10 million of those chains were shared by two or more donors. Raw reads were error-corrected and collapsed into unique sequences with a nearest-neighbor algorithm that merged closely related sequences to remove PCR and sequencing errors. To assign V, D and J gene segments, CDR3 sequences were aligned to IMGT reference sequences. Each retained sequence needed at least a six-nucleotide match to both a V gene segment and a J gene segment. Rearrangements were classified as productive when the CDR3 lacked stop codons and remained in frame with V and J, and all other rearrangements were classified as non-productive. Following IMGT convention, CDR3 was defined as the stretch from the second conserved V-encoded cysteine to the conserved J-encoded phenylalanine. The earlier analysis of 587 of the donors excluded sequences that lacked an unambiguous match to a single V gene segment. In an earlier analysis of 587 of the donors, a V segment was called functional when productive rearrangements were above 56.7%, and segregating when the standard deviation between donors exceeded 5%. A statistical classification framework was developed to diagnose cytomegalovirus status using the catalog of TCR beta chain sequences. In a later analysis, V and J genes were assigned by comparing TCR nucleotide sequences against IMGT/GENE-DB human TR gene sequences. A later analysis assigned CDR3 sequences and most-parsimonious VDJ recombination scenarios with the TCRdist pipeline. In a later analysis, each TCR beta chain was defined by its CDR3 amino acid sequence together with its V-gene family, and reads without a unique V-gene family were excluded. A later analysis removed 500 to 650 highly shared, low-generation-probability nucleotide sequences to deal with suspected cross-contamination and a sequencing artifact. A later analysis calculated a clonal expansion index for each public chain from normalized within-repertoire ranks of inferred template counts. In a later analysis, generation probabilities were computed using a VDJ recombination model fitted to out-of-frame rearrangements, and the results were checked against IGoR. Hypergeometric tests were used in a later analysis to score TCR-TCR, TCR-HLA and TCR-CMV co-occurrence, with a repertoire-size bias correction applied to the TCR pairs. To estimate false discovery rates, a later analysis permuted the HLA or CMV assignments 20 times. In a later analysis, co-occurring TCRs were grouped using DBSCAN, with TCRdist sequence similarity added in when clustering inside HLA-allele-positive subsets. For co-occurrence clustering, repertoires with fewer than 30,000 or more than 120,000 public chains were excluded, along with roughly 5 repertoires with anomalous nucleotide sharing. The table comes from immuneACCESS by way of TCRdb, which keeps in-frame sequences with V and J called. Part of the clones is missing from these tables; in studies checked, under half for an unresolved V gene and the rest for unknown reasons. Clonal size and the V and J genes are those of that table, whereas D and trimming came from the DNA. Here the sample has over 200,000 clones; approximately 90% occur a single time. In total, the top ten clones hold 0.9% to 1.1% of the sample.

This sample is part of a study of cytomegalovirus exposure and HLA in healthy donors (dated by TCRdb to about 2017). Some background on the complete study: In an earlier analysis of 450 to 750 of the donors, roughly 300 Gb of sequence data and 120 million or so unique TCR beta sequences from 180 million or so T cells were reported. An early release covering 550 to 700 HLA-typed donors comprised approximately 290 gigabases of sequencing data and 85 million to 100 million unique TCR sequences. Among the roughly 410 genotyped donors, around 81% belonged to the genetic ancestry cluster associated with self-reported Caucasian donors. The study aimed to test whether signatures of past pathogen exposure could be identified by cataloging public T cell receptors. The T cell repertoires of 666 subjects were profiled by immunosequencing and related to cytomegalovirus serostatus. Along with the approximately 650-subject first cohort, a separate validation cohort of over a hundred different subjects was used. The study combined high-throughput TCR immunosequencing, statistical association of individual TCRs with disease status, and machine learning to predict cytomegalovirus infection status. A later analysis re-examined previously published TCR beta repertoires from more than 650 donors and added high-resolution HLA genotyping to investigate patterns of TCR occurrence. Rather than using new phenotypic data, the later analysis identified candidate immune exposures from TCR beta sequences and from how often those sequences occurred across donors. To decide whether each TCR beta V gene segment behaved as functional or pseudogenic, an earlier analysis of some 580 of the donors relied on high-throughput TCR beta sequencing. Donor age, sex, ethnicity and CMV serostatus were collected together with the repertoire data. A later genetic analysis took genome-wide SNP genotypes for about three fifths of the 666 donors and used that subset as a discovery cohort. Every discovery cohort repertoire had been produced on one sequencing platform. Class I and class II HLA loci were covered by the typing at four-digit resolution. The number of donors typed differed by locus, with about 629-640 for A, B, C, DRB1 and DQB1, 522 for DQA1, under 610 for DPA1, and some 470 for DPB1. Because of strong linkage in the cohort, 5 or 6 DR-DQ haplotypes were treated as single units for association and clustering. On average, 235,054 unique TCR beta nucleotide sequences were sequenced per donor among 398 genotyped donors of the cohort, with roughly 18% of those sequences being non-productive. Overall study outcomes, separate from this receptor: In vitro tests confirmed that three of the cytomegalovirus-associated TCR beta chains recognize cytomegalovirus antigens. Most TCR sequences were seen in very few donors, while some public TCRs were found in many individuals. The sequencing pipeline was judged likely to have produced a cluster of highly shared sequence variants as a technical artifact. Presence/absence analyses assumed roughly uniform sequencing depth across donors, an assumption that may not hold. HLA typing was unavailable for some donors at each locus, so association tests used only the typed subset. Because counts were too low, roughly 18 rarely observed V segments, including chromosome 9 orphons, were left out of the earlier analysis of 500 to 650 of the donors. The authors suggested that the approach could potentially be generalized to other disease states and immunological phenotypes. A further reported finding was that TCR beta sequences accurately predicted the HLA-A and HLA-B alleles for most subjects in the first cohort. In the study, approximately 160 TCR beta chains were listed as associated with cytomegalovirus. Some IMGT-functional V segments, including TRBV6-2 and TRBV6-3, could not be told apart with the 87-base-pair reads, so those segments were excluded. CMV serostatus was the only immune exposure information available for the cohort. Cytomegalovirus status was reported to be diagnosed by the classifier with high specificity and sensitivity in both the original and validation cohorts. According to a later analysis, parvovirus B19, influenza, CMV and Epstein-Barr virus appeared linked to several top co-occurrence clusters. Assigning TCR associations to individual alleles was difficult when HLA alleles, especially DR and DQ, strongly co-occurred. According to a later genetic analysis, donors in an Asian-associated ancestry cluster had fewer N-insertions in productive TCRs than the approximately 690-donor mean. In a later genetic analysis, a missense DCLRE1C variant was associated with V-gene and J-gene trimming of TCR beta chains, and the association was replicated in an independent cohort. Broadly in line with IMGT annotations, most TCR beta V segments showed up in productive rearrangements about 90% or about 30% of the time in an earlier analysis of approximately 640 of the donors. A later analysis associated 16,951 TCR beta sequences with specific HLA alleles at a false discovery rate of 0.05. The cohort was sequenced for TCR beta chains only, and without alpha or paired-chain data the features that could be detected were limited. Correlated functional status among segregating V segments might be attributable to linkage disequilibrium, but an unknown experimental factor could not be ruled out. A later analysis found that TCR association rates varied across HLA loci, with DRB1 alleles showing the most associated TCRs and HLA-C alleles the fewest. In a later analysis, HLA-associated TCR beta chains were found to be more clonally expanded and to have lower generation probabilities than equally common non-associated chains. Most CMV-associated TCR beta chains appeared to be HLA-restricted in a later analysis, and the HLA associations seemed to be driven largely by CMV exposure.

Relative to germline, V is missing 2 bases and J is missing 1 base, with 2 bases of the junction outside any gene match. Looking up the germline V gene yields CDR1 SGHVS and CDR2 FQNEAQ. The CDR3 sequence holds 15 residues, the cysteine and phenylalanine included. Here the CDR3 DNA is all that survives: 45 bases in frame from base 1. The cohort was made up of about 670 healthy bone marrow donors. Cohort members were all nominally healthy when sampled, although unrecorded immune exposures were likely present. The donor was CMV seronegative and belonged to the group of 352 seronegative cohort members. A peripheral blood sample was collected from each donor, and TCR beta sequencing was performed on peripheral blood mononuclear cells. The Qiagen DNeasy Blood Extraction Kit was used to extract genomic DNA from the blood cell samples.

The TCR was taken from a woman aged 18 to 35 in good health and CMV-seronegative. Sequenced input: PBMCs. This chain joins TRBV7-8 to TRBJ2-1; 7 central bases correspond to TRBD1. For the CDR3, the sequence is CASSLTQGSYNEQFF. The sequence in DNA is TGTGCCAGCAGCTTAACACAGGGGTCCTACAATGAGCAGTTCTTC.